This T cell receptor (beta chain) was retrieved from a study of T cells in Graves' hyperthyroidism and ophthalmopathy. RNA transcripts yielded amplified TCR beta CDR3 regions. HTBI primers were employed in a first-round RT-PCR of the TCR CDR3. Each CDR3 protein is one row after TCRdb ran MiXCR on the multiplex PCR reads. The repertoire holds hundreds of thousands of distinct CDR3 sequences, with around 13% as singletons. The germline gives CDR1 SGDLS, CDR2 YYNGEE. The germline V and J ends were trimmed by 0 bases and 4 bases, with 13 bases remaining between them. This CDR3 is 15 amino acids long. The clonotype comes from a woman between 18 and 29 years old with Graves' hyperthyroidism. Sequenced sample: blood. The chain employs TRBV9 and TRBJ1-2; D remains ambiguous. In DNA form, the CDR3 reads TGTGCCAGCAGCGTAGGGCCCGGATCCGTCTATGGCTACACCTTC. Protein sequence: CASSVGPGSVYGYTF.